The present entry profiles one T cell receptor (beta chain) with its context. The sample belongs to a study of blood T cell repertoires in COVID-19. This CDR3 is 14 amino acids long. Trimming cost V 3 bases and J 8 bases, with 11 bases left between them. CDR1 is MNHEY and CDR2 is SVGAGI in the germline V gene. TCRdb's table, derived via immunoSEQ multiplex PCR, lists solely in-frame clones and lacks some. The sample holds fewer than 300,000 clones; 80% to 95% are singletons and the top ten take over 2%. The genes are TRBV6-5 and TRBJ1-6, with a tentative D call TRBD1 (5 bases). The sample consisted of peripheral blood. The receptor's source is a woman between 25 and 40 years old with COVID-19, enrolled during active disease. The CDR3 spells CASSYRDLDSPLHF. CDR3 nucleotides: TGTGCCAGCAGTTATCGGGACTTAGATTCACCCCTCCACTTT.